The 10 T cell receptor beta chains below all came from one sample that was sequenced in a study of blood T cells in healthy people across ages. The use of a sample-barcoded 5' primer and a J-beta primer mix characterized a second PCR of about 6 to 12 cycles. TCRdb passed the 5' RACE reads through MiXCR, listing each CDR3 protein once. The sample lists hundreds of thousands of distinct CDR3 sequences, roughly 21% seen once, with around 3.4% in the top ten. The source material was blood. Receptor source: a man aged 70 or older in good health.

This clonotype was seen more than once but under ten times. A much larger clonotype is one base distant, so this may be a read error. This CDR3 fails to terminate in the conserved phenylalanine or tryptophan, so it likely reflects a read error. The J gene is TRBJ1-1, the V gene TRBV7-9; D is possibly TRBD1 (5 bases). There are 16 residues in the CDR3. In germline, CDR1 is SEHNR, CDR2 FQNEAQ (reference sequence). V was pared by 6 bases and J by 0 bases, with 17 bases between. This CDR3 reads CASSPLGEGMNTEAFL. For the CDR3, the DNA is TGTGCCAGCAGTCCACTTGGGGAGGGGATGAACACTGAAGCTTTCCTT.

About this clonotype itself: A junction end diverges from the germline sequence, so it may reflect a read error. This sequence joins TRBV29-1 and TRBJ2-1, with TRBD2 matching 8 bases. The CDR3 totals 13 residues. The V gene's germline CDR1 is SQVTM and CDR2 ANQGSEA. The CDR3 spells CSVAGVPYNEQLF. The CDR3, as DNA: TGCAGCGTAGCGGGAGTCCCCTACAATGAGCAGCTCTTC.

V and J are TRBV7-9 and TRBJ2-1, with 9 bases aligning to TRBD1. The J call may not be correct, given that the DNA end is closer to TRBJ2-5. The CDR3 covers 15 residues. CDR1 SEHNR and CDR2 FQNEAQ come from the germline V gene (reference sequence). CDR3: CASSEPGQGKETQYF. The DNA for the CDR3 is TGTGCCAGCAGCGAACCGGGACAGGGAAAAGAGACCCAGTACTTC.

The V and J genes are TRBV6-2 or TRBV6-3 and TRBJ2-1; TRBD2 matches 7 bases. This CDR3 contains 15 residues. Germline V lookup: CDR1 MNHEY, CDR2 SVGEGT. The junction had 6 bases not matched to a gene; V was cut back by 4 bases and J by 3 bases. In nucleotides, the CDR3 is TGTGCCAGCAGTTCCCCTAGCGGAGACTACAATGAGCAGTTCTTC. Protein sequence: CASSSPSGDYNEQFF.

This clonotype has more than one count but fewer than ten. Since a much larger clone is just one base distant, this may be a read error. The gene calls are TRBV6-1 and TRBJ2-1, with 10 bases aligning to TRBD2. Germline V CDR1 and CDR2: MNHNS, SASEGT. The CDR3 runs to 15 residues. The CDR3 here is CAGRSSGSSYNEQFF. The CDR3 bases are TGTGCCGGCAGATCTAGCGGGAGCTCCTACAATGAGCAGTTCTTC.

Of note for this clonotype: Here the CDR3 omits its conserved ending phenylalanine or tryptophan, so a read error is the likely source. The chain uses TRBV4-1 and TRBJ2-1, with 8 bases identical to TRBD1. With 4 bases clipped from V and 3 bases from J, the junction kept 8 bases outside the gene matches. Germline CDR1 is MGHRA and CDR2 is YSYEKL. The CDR3 length is 16 residues. The CDR3 region is CASSRLTGVIYNEQFL. DNA for the CDR3: TGCGCCAGCAGCCGCCTGACAGGGGTCATCTACAATGAGCAGTTCTTA.

The chain couples TRBV4-3 to TRBJ2-1; 9 nucleotides match TRBD2. CDR1 LGHNA and CDR2 YSLEER come from the germline V gene. The ends lost 0 bases at V and 9 bases at J; junction bases unmatched: 9. The CDR3 loop spans 16 amino acids. Written as DNA, the CDR3 is TGCGCCAGCAGCCAAGATTTGGTAGCGGGAGTGCGTGAGCAGTTCTTC. Its translation is CASSQDLVAGVREQFF.

The CDR3 here is CSATGQGVEEKLFF. As DNA, the CDR3 is TGCAGTGCAACGGGACAGGGGGTTGAAGAAAAACTGTTTTTT. The chain joins TRBV20-1 to TRBJ1-4; 11 bases are shared with TRBD1. Trimming at V came to 6 bases and at J to 8 bases, leaving 8 bases not matched to a gene. From germline, CDR1 is DFQATT and CDR2 SNEGSKA (reference sequence). CDR3 length: 14 amino acids.

This clonotype was detected only a few times. The chain couples TRBV6-5 to TRBJ2-1; TRBD1 matches at 7 bases. Looked up from germline, CDR1 is MNHEY and CDR2 is SVGAGI. The V gene end was trimmed by 4 bases and the J gene end by 8 bases; junction bases not matched to a gene: 5. This CDR3 has 13 amino acids. CDR3 amino acids: CASSSQGPDEQFF. DNA for the CDR3: TGTGCCAGCAGTTCACAGGGGCCGGATGAGCAGTTCTTC.

The V and J genes are TRBV7-3 and TRBJ2-2; TRBD2 matches 8 bases. Trimming cost V 6 bases and J 4 bases; bases outside gene matches: 10. The germline gives CDR1 SGHTA, CDR2 FQGTGA. There are 16 residues in the CDR3. The CDR3 nucleotides are TGTGCCAGCAGTACCTCGGCTAGCGGGCTCACCGGGGAGCTGTTTTTT. Its protein is CASSTSASGLTGELFF.